This section outlines one TCR beta chain sequence together with its context. The junction does not match germline at one end; this may be a read error. TCRdb redid the calling of the reads with MiXCR, one entry per CDR3 protein. The data show under 850,000 distinct CDR3 sequences, with 35% to 40% seen just once and 2.5% to 3.5% held by the top ten. This entry comes from a study of T cell repertoires in cytomegalovirus infection. The CDR3 runs to 14 residues. This TCR was sampled from a human donor in good health (CMV status not recorded). Some clones in this sample may be carry-over from other donors' samples. Material for sequencing was PBMCs. The chain combines TRBV12-3 or TRBV12-4 with TRBJ2-7; the match to TRBD2 covers 10 bases. CDR3 amino acids: CASSFGTSAYGQYF. CDR3 in DNA: TGTGCCAGCAGTTTTGGGACTAGCGCCTACGGGCAGTACTTC.